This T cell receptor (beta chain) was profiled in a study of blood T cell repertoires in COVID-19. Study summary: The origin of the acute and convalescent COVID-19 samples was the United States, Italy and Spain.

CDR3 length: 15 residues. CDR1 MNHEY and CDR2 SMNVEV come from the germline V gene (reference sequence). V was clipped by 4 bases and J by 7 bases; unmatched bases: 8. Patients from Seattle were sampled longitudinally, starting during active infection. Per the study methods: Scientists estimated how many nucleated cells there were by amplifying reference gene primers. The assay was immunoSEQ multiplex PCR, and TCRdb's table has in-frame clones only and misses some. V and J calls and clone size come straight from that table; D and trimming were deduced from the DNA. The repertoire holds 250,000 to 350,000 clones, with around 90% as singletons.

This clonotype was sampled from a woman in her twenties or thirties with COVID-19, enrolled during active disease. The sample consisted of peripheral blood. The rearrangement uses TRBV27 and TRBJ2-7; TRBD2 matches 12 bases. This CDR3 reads CASSSTSGRAGEQYF. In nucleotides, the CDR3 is TGTGCCAGCAGTTCGACTAGCGGGAGAGCGGGGGAGCAGTACTTC.